This is a list of T cell receptor beta chains from one sample in a study of CD8 T cells in ankylosing spondylitis. TCRdb recomputed calls from the 5' RACE reads with MiXCR, one row per CDR3 protein. The repertoire has about 150,000 distinct CDR3 sequences, about 10% of them found once; the top ten carry roughly 4.5%. Sequencing was done on a sample of blood, either unsorted or a sorted T cell fraction (not recorded which). Receptors originate from a female donor with ankylosing spondylitis or in good health (not recorded which). CDR3s leave out the opening cysteine and the closing phenylalanine or tryptophan.

CDR3	V	J	length
SAAVGSDTQY	TRBV20-1	TRBJ2-3	10
SVGGGSRSYEQY	TRBV29-1	TRBJ2-7	12
ASSSTPDFIDTRY	TRBV5-1	TRBJ2-3	13
AISESPTSGRGTGELF	TRBV10-3	TRBJ2-2	16
TSSPTVGAVEAF	TRBV12-3/TRBV12-4	TRBJ1-1	12
STRGLADKYEQY	TRBV29-1	TRBJ2-7	12
ATGEAATINQPQH	TRBV12-3/TRBV12-4	TRBJ1-5	13
ASSPPRGAFGTDTQY	TRBV12-3/TRBV12-4	TRBJ2-3	15
ASSSGSGIGNIQY	TRBV18	TRBJ2-4	13
ASSKGPREQY	TRBV19	TRBJ2-7	10
SARALYGTSGEYEQY	TRBV20-1	TRBJ2-7	15
ASSLLRQLAF	TRBV12-3/TRBV12-4	TRBJ1-1	10
ASSSLRWGTEAF	TRBV7-3	TRBJ1-1	12
SARVFGGAGGGVTGELF	TRBV20-1	TRBJ2-2	17
ASSPRSGGSYNEQF	TRBV28	TRBJ2-1	14
SANAGFTEAF	TRBV20-1	TRBJ1-1	10
SASRTGNTEAF	TRBV20-1	TRBJ1-1	11
AMGPGLAYGELF	TRBV5-3	TRBJ2-2	12
SASPFGGGEQY	TRBV29-1	TRBJ2-7	11
ASSRGGRTGAF	TRBV23-1	TRBJ1-1	11
ASSDLPRQSVNTEAF	TRBV6-1	TRBJ1-1	15
ASSLRTSSGHEQY	TRBV5-1	TRBJ2-7	13
ASSLAGGNYEQY	TRBV7-9	TRBJ2-7	12
ASSQLAGGLNEQF	TRBV28	TRBJ2-1	13
AISEPGAEPSTDTQY	TRBV10-3	TRBJ2-3	15
ASSQNRGGYGYT	TRBV12-3/TRBV12-4	TRBJ1-2	12
ASSLTGAGGFAEQF	TRBV7-2	TRBJ2-1	14
ASSSTDRINSPLH	TRBV12-3/TRBV12-4	TRBJ1-6	13
ASRFRGGQGGNEQF	TRBV11-3	TRBJ2-1	14
ASSLGVTRDYLYNEQF	TRBV5-5	TRBJ2-1	16
SAARDRGGSGYT	TRBV20-1	TRBJ1-2	12
SAGQAGGTPYNEQF	TRBV20-1	TRBJ2-1	14
ASSNSNQPQH	TRBV7-2	TRBJ1-5	10
ASSLAGPNLGNTIY	TRBV5-1	TRBJ1-3	14
ASSVADSGNTIY	TRBV9	TRBJ1-3	12
ASSQMLGGKNYGYT	TRBV3-2	TRBJ1-2	14
ASSRGDNYGYT	TRBV18	TRBJ1-2	11
ASKGRISGANVLT	TRBV19	TRBJ2-6	13
ASSLTTPGQGLDQPQH	TRBV23-1	TRBJ1-5	16
SVYGLAGIYEQY	TRBV29-1	TRBJ2-7	12
ASSSRLAGGHEQF	TRBV12-3/TRBV12-4	TRBJ2-1	13